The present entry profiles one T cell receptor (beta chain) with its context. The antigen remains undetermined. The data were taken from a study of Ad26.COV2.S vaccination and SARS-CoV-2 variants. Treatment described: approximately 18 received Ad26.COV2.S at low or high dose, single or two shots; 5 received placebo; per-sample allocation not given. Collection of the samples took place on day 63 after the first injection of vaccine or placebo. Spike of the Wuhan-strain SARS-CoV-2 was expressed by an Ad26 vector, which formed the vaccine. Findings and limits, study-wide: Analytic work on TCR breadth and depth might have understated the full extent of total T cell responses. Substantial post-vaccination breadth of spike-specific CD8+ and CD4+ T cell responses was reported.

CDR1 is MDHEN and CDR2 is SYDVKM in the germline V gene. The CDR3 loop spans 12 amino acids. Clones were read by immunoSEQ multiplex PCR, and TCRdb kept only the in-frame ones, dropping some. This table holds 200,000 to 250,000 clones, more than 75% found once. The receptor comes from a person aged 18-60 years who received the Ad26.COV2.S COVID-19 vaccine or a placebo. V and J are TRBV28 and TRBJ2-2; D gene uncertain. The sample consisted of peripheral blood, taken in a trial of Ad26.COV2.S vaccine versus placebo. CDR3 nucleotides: TGTGTGTCCCGAAGGGACACCGGGGAGCTGTTTTTT. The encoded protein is CVSRRDTGELFF.